This section outlines one T cell receptor (beta chain) sequence together with its context. What it binds is not known. The data belong to a study of cytomegalovirus exposure and HLA in healthy donors. The study, taken as a whole, reports: Versus the approximately 720-donor mean, an Asian-associated ancestry cluster reportedly showed fewer N-insertions in a later analysis. TCR beta V segments were, for the most part, productive about 87% or about 30% of the time in an earlier analysis.

Primers: 60 Vbeta forward and 13 Jbeta reverse. The data were produced by immunoSEQ multiplex PCR, yet TCRdb's version contains in-frame clones alone and is incomplete. This repertoire includes over 120,000 clones. The sequenced sample was PBMCs. The TCR sequence derives from a male donor in good health and CMV-seronegative.

The CDR3 region has the DNA TGTGCCAGCAGCCAGCTTAATGCCGGGACTCTCTATGGCTACACCTTC. This sequence encodes CASSQLNAGTLYGYTF. The chain links TRBV7-9 to TRBJ1-2; D perhaps matches TRBD1 (5 bases). CDR3 length equals 16 residues. Germline assignment: CDR1 SEHNR and CDR2 FQNEAQ (reference sequence). The V gene lost 5 bases and the J gene lost 4 bases, with 20 bases spanning the gap.